This T cell receptor (beta chain) was recovered during a study of shared clonotypes between healthy human individuals. General study results and limits: A limitation of the genetic and exposure-history diversity represented arose from few donors.

Only a few counts were recorded for this clone. Its antigen remains unidentified. Looked up from germline, CDR1 is SGHTA and CDR2 is FQGTGA. Deletions cut 7 bases from V and 4 bases from J, with 13 bases between. CDR3 length equals 14 residues. Repertoires were generated with immunoSEQ multiplex PCR, while TCRdb's copy carries only in-frame clones and drops some. The sample contains over a million clones, about four fifths of which appear only once. The clonotype comes from a man between 18 and 35 years old in good health. Some clones in this sample may be carry-over from other donors' samples. The specimen was memory CD4+ T cells from PBMCs. Indicated subset: CD45RA-negative fraction. The rearrangement links TRBV7-3 to TRBJ2-2, with D maybe TRBD2 (6 bases). The CDR3 region is CASNGGIGTGELFF. The CDR3 bases are TGTGCCAGCAATGGGGGGATTGGCACCGGGGAGCTGTTTTTT.